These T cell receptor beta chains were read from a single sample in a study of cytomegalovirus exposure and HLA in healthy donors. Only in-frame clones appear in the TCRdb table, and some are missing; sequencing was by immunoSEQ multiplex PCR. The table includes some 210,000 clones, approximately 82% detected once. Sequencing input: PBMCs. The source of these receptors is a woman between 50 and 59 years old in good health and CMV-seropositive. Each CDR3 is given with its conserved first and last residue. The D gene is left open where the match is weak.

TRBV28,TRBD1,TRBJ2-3,CASSTGQGYTDTQYF
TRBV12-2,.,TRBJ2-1,CASRPPQGKRQTYNEQFF
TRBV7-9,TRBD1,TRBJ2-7,CASSFDGTGDYEQYF
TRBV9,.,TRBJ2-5,CASSVAGSGTQETQYF
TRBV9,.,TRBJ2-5,CASSVGLGALQETQYF
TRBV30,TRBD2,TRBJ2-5,CAWSVGSSGSQETQYF
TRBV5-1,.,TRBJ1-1,CASSRNTEAFF
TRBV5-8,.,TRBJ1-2,CASSLDRTNYGYTF
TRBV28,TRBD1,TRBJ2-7,CASSLGQGISYEQYF
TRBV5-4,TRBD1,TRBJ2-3,CASSSLPGQGTDTQYF
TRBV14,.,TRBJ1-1,CASSQRGAFGTEAFF
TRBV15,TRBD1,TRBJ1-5,CATSRGQGRGGNQPQHF
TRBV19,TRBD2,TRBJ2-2,CASKGIAGGTSNTGELFF
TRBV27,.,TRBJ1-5,CASSPPGFLPQHF
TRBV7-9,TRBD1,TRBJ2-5,CASSLSRDRVGGETQYF
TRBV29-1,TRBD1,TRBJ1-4,CSVEGDRGRKLFF
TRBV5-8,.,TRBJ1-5,CASSLGQEARPQHF
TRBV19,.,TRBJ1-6,CASSISPTRGNSPLHF
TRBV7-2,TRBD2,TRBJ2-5,CASSVSGAQETQYF
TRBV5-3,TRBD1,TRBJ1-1,CARRRGTEHPNTEAFF
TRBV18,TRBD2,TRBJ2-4,CASSPRTSGSENIQYF
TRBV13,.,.,CASSLGRDLGEQYF
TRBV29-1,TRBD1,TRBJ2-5,CSVGGQGETQYF
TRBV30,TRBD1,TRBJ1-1,CAWSVKGASLKAFF
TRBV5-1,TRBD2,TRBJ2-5,CASSLGGGETQYF
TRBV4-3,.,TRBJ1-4,CASSQQAPNEKLFF
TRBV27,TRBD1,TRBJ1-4,CASRIQGAKKLFF